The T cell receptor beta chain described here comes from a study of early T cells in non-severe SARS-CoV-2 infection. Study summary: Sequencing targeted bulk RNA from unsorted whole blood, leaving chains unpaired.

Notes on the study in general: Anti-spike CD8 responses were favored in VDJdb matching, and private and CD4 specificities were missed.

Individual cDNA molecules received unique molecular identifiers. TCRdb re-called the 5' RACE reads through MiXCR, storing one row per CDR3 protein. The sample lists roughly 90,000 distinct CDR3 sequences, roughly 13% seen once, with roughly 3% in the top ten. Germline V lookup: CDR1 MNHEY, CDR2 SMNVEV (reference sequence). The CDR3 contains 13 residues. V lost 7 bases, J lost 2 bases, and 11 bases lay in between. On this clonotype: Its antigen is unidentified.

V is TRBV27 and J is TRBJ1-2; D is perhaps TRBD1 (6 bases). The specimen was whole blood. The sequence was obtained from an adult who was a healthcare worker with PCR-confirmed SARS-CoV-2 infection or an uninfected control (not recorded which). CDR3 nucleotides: TGTGCCAGCAAACAGGGTACCAACTATGGCTACACCTTC. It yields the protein CASKQGTNYGYTF.